This T cell receptor (beta chain) was sequenced in a study of blood T cell repertoires in COVID-19. Study-wide context: Samples taken during acute and convalescent COVID-19 were collected in the United States, Italy and Spain. Sources were T cells, B-cell-depleted T cells, or PBMCs; the material itself was cDNA or gDNA.

CDR1 and CDR2 from the germline V gene are LGHDT and YNNKEL (reference sequence). V gave up 3 bases and J gave up 5 bases, with 15 bases separating them. This CDR3 spans 15 amino acids. Repertoires were generated with immunoSEQ multiplex PCR, while TCRdb's copy carries only in-frame clones and drops some. The repertoire holds 150,000 to 200,000 clones, around 77% seen once, with 17% in the top ten. The chain has TRBV3-1 (or the pseudogene TRBV3-2) and TRBJ2-3; D unclear. The sequence was obtained from a man aged 55 to 70 with active or convalescent COVID-19. The sample taken for sequencing was peripheral blood. The CDR3 coding sequence is TGTGCCAGCAGCCAGTTTGCGCGGAGCGAAGATACGCAGTATTTT. This translates into CASSQFARSEDTQYF.